Included here is one TCR beta chain sequence, with context. The antigen is undetermined. Unsorted whole blood yielded the total RNA, with T cells left unselected. The sample comes from a study of monozygotic twins with inflammatory bowel disease. Whole-study findings and limits: Healthy co-twins had higher TCRbeta inverse Simpson diversity than their IBD twins.

The CDR3 spans 15 residues. Germline V CDR1 and CDR2: SGHTA, FQGNSA. A 6-nucleotide sample barcode was carried by the UMIs, which template switching added. After re-calling the 5' RACE reads, TCRdb lists one entry per CDR3 protein, DNA absent. In total, the table holds approximately 160,000 distinct CDR3 sequences. Sequencing used blood. The chain couples TRBV7-2 to TRBJ2-1. The sequence was obtained from a human donor with ulcerative colitis or Crohn's disease, or a healthy co-twin of an affected twin (not recorded which). The CDR3 loop is CASSVRSSSYNEQFF.